This is a list of T cell receptor beta chains from one sample in a study of cytomegalovirus exposure and HLA in healthy donors. TCRdb's table, derived via immunoSEQ multiplex PCR, lists solely in-frame clones and lacks some. The repertoire includes under 110,000 clones, roughly 80% of them detected once, and 1.5% to 2% sits in the top ten. Sequencing input: PBMCs. Source of these receptors: a man aged 45-65 years in good health and CMV-seronegative. CDR3s include the opening cysteine and the closing phenylalanine or tryptophan. Each record gives: D gene, J gene, clone size, V gene, CDR3 protein, CDR3 DNA. A D gene is named only where the DNA matches it firmly. Clone sizes are given selectively: once, few, many, or a class where the clone is expanded.

d_call: NA
j_call: TRBJ2-5
clone_size: few
v_call: TRBV2
cdr3_aa: CASSEAAYQETQYF
cdr3_nt: TGTGCCAGCAGTGAGGCAGCGTACCAAGAGACCCAGTACTTC

d_call: TRBD1
j_call: TRBJ1-2
clone_size: once
v_call: TRBV18
cdr3_aa: CASSSRDSAYGYTF
cdr3_nt: TGTGCCAGCTCATCCAGGGACAGCGCCTATGGCTACACCTTC

d_call: TRBD2
j_call: TRBJ2-1
clone_size: few
v_call: TRBV6-4
cdr3_aa: CASSDSTSGGAEQFF
cdr3_nt: TGTGCCAGCAGTGACTCGACTAGCGGGGGGGCTGAGCAGTTCTTC

d_call: NA
j_call: TRBJ1-5
clone_size: NA
v_call: TRBV4-1
cdr3_aa: CASSQDEGGFGQPQHF
cdr3_nt: TGCGCCAGCAGCCAAGACGAGGGCGGTTTCGGTCAGCCCCAGCATTTT

d_call: TRBD1
j_call: TRBJ1-2
clone_size: NA
v_call: TRBV5-8
cdr3_aa: CASSPGGGGYGYTF
cdr3_nt: TGTGCCAGCAGCCCAGGGGGCGGGGGCTATGGCTACACCTTC

d_call: TRBD1
j_call: TRBJ1-6
clone_size: once
v_call: TRBV28
cdr3_aa: CASSYTGDNSPLHF
cdr3_nt: TGTGCCAGCAGTTATACAGGGGATAATTCACCCCTCCACTTT

d_call: TRBD2
j_call: TRBJ2-2
clone_size: NA
v_call: TRBV7-2
cdr3_aa: CASSPRGGPNTGELFF
cdr3_nt: TGTGCCAGCAGCCCACGGGGGGGCCCTAACACCGGGGAGCTGTTTTTT

d_call: NA
j_call: TRBJ1-1
clone_size: NA
v_call: TRBV19
cdr3_aa: CASSMNRQNTEAFF
cdr3_nt: TGTGCCAGTAGTATGAACAGGCAAAACACTGAAGCTTTCTTT

d_call: NA
j_call: TRBJ1-4
clone_size: NA
v_call: TRBV18
cdr3_aa: CASSPRQGEREKLFF
cdr3_nt: TGTGCCAGCTCACCTAGGCAGGGTGAACGGGAAAAACTGTTTTTT

d_call: NA
j_call: TRBJ1-5
clone_size: NA
v_call: TRBV2
cdr3_aa: CASMDNNQPQHF
cdr3_nt: TGTGCCAGCATGGACAACAATCAGCCCCAGCATTTT

d_call: NA
j_call: TRBJ2-7
clone_size: NA
v_call: TRBV6-5
cdr3_aa: CASTDEGRYEQYF
cdr3_nt: TGTGCCAGCACTGATGAGGGGAGGTACGAGCAGTACTTC

d_call: TRBD2
j_call: TRBJ2-1
clone_size: NA
v_call: TRBV7-2
cdr3_aa: CASSPQVSGGLNEQFF
cdr3_nt: TGTGCCAGCAGCCCCCAGGTTAGCGGGGGGCTCAATGAGCAGTTCTTC

d_call: TRBD1
j_call: TRBJ1-5
clone_size: NA
v_call: TRBV2
cdr3_aa: CASGQDSNQPQHF
cdr3_nt: TGTGCCAGCGGACAGGATAGCAATCAGCCCCAGCATTTT

d_call: NA
j_call: TRBJ1-2
clone_size: NA
v_call: TRBV5-1
cdr3_aa: CASSGGSDVGYTF
cdr3_nt: TGCGCCAGCAGCGGGGGGTCGGACGTGGGCTACACCTTC

d_call: NA
j_call: TRBJ2-3
clone_size: NA
v_call: TRBV15
cdr3_aa: CAITGGGPDTQYF
cdr3_nt: TGTGCCATAACAGGGGGGGGGCCAGATACGCAGTATTTT

d_call: NA
j_call: TRBJ1-3
clone_size: NA
v_call: TRBV7-2
cdr3_aa: CASPATGNTIYF
cdr3_nt: TGTGCCAGCCCCGCGACAGGAAACACCATATATTTT

d_call: NA
j_call: TRBJ2-2
clone_size: NA
v_call: TRBV5-1
cdr3_aa: CASSWNLRTAKNTGELFF
cdr3_nt: TGCGCCAGCAGCTGGAACCTCCGGACAGCCAAGAACACCGGGGAGCTGTTTTTT

d_call: NA
j_call: TRBJ2-2
clone_size: NA
v_call: TRBV7-8
cdr3_aa: CASSFRAGTGELFF
cdr3_nt: TGTGCCAGCAGCTTTAGGGCGGGCACCGGGGAGCTGTTTTTT

d_call: TRBD1
j_call: TRBJ2-2
clone_size: NA
v_call: TRBV7-2
cdr3_aa: CASIDRARAQLNTGELFF
cdr3_nt: TGTGCCAGCATCGACAGGGCCAGGGCACAACTTAACACCGGGGAGCTGTTTTTT

d_call: NA
j_call: TRBJ2-5
clone_size: few
v_call: TRBV30
cdr3_aa: CAWSEPTPGHPSPRRRTQYF
cdr3_nt: TGTGCCTGGAGCGAACCTACTCCGGGACACCCTTCCCCCCGCCGGCGGACCCAGTACTTC

d_call: NA
j_call: TRBJ2-2
clone_size: NA
v_call: TRBV2
cdr3_aa: CASSPQGPNTGELFF
cdr3_nt: TGTGCCAGCAGCCCCCAGGGCCCAAACACCGGGGAGCTGTTTTTT

d_call: TRBD1
j_call: TRBJ1-1
clone_size: NA
v_call: TRBV6-6
cdr3_aa: CAGKQGAEAFF
cdr3_nt: TGTGCCGGCAAGCAGGGGGCTGAAGCTTTCTTT

d_call: NA
j_call: TRBJ2-5
clone_size: NA
v_call: TRBV5-4
cdr3_aa: CASSLVLGRQETQYF
cdr3_nt: TGTGCCAGCAGCTTGGTACTAGGGAGGCAAGAGACCCAGTACTTC

d_call: NA
j_call: TRBJ2-5
clone_size: NA
v_call: TRBV6-6
cdr3_aa: CASSYHREGEQYF
cdr3_nt: TGTGCCAGCAGTTACCACAGGGAGGGAGAGCAGTACTTC

d_call: TRBD1
j_call: TRBJ2-3
clone_size: NA
v_call: TRBV15
cdr3_aa: CATSSRQGEDTQYF
cdr3_nt: TGTGCCACCAGCTCCCGACAGGGGGAGGATACGCAGTATTTT

d_call: TRBD1
j_call: TRBJ1-4
clone_size: NA
v_call: TRBV6-1
cdr3_aa: CASSEGQGTTNEKLFF
cdr3_nt: TGTGCCAGCAGTGAAGGACAGGGGACAACTAATGAAAAACTGTTTTTT

d_call: NA
j_call: TRBJ1-2
clone_size: NA
v_call: TRBV28
cdr3_aa: CASSSPAGLYGYTF
cdr3_nt: TGTGCCAGCAGTTCCCCGGCAGGTCTCTATGGCTACACCTTC

d_call: TRBD1
j_call: TRBJ1-6
clone_size: NA
v_call: TRBV5-6
cdr3_aa: CASSAYDRGGYSPLHF
cdr3_nt: TGTGCCAGCAGCGCCTATGACAGGGGAGGTTATTCACCCCTCCACTTT

d_call: NA
j_call: TRBJ2-5
clone_size: NA
v_call: TRBV19
cdr3_aa: CASSIRRVGYQETQYF
cdr3_nt: TGTGCCAGTAGTATAAGGAGGGTGGGATACCAAGAGACCCAGTACTTC

d_call: NA
j_call: TRBJ2-3
clone_size: NA
v_call: TRBV27
cdr3_aa: CASRQSSTDTQYF
cdr3_nt: TGTGCCAGCAGACAGTCTAGCACAGATACGCAGTATTTT

d_call: NA
j_call: TRBJ1-2
clone_size: NA
v_call: TRBV28
cdr3_aa: CASTSSGRGYTF
cdr3_nt: TGTGCCAGCACTTCATCGGGGAGGGGCTACACCTTC

d_call: NA
j_call: TRBJ2-7
clone_size: NA
v_call: TRBV2
cdr3_aa: CASSDSGVLYEQYF
cdr3_nt: TGTGCCAGCAGTGATTCGGGGGTTTTGTACGAGCAGTACTTC

d_call: NA
j_call: TRBJ1-2
clone_size: once
v_call: TRBV4-1
cdr3_aa: CASSQDLAEPYGYTF
cdr3_nt: TGCGCCAGCAGCCAAGATCTGGCGGAACCATATGGCTACACCTTC

d_call: NA
j_call: TRBJ2-3
clone_size: NA
v_call: TRBV28
cdr3_aa: CASSSVTDTQYF
cdr3_nt: TGTGCCAGCAGTTCTGTTACAGATACGCAGTATTTT

d_call: NA
j_call: TRBJ2-7
clone_size: NA
v_call: TRBV6-5
cdr3_aa: CASSYSGSTYEQYF
cdr3_nt: TGTGCCAGCAGTTATAGCGGTTCTACCTACGAGCAGTACTTC

d_call: NA
j_call: TRBJ1-6
clone_size: NA
v_call: TRBV19
cdr3_aa: CASRREGDSPLHF
cdr3_nt: TGTGCCAGTAGGAGAGAAGGAGATTCACCCCTCCACTTT

d_call: TRBD1
j_call: TRBJ1-2
clone_size: NA
v_call: TRBV9
cdr3_aa: CASSVGQGIRVGYTF
cdr3_nt: TGTGCCAGCAGCGTGGGACAGGGAATACGAGTAGGCTACACCTTC

d_call: TRBD2
j_call: TRBJ2-7
clone_size: NA
v_call: TRBV11-2
cdr3_aa: CASSQLAGKAYEQYF
cdr3_nt: TGTGCCAGCAGTCAACTAGCGGGGAAGGCCTACGAGCAGTACTTC

d_call: NA
j_call: TRBJ1-2
clone_size: NA
v_call: TRBV5-4
cdr3_aa: CASSPRDGSYGYTF
cdr3_nt: TGTGCCAGCAGCCCCCGGGACGGGAGCTATGGCTACACCTTC